One sample yielded the 15 T cell receptor beta chains listed below, sequenced in a study of CD8 T cells in Susac syndrome. cDNA came from roughly 0.5 to 1 ug RNA primed by random hexamers. TCRdb recomputed calls from the immunoSEQ multiplex PCR reads with MiXCR, one row per CDR3 protein. The data show 150,000 to 190,000 distinct CDR3 sequences, with 85% to 95% seen just once and more than 0.2% held by the top ten. Sequenced material: CD8+ T cells from PBMCs. The receptors here all came from a human donor with multiple sclerosis.

The chain recombines TRBV2 with TRBJ2-3; 9 bases are a match to TRBD2. CDR1 SNHLY and CDR2 FYNNEI come from the germline V gene. The CDR3 spans 14 residues. Unmatched junction bases numbered 10, after V lost 10 bases and J lost 5 bases. This CDR3 reads CATSGRGGIDTQYF. The CDR3 nucleotides read TGTGCCACCTCGGGGCGGGGGGGCATAGATACGCAGTATTTT.

The chain uses TRBV6-4 and TRBJ1-1, with a possible D match to TRBD1 (6 bases). V was clipped by 2 bases and J by 6 bases, with 10 bases between them. This CDR3 region has 13 residues. Germline lookup yields CDR1 MRHNA and CDR2 SNTAGT. The CDR3 loop reads CASSDGRGPEAFF. The CDR3 DNA reads TGTGCCAGCAGTGACGGCAGGGGACCTGAAGCTTTCTTT.

In its sample, this clonotype was seen once. The chain carries TRBV30 and TRBJ2-7; possible D gene TRBD2, 5 bases. This CDR3 spans 12 amino acids. V gave up 0 bases and J gave up 5 bases, with 8 bases separating them. The germline V gene has CDR1 GTSNPN and CDR2 SVGIG (reference sequence). The CDR3 reads CAWSVLGDEQYF. The CDR3 region has the DNA TGTGCCTGGAGTGTACTAGGTGACGAGCAGTACTTC.

The V call is TRBV7-2, the J call TRBJ1-2; a possible D gene is TRBD1 (5 bases). Trimming took 2 bases from V and 4 from J, leaving 20 bases between them. The CDR3 consists of 17 residues. Germline loops: CDR1 SGHTA, CDR2 FQGNSA. The CDR3 protein is CASSLSASDTPIYGYTF. The DNA for the CDR3 is TGTGCCAGCAGCTTATCAGCGTCGGACACCCCCATCTATGGCTACACCTTC.

This chain connects TRBV29-1 to TRBJ1-1; D remains unclear. From germline, CDR1 is SQVTM and CDR2 ANQGSEA. The CDR3 length is 9 residues. The ends were cut back, 4 bases at V and 7 bases at J, with 4 bases in the middle. The CDR3 loop is CSVADEAFF. The CDR3 DNA reads TGCAGCGTTGCAGATGAAGCTTTCTTT.

This sequence joins TRBV9 and TRBJ2-1; 8 nucleotides match TRBD2. The ends lost 0 bases at V and 6 bases at J; junction bases unmatched: 5. The V gene's germline CDR1 is SGDLS and CDR2 YYNGEE. The CDR3 spans 15 residues. CDR3: CASSVGGGWGNEQFF. For the CDR3, the DNA is TGTGCCAGCAGCGTAGGCGGGGGGTGGGGCAATGAGCAGTTCTTC.

This chain joins TRBV6-2 or TRBV6-3 and TRBJ2-1; D call uncertain. The germline V gene has CDR1 MNHEY and CDR2 SVGEGT. V was shortened by 2 bases and J by 2 bases, with 4 bases between the two germline ends. There are 13 residues in the CDR3. In DNA form, the CDR3 reads TGTGCCAGCAGTTACCCCACCTACAATGAGCAGTTCTTC. Residues: CASSYPTYNEQFF.

This rearrangement joins TRBV4-3 to TRBJ2-7, with 10 bases aligning to TRBD2. The CDR3 extends over 16 amino acids. CDR1 LGHNA and CDR2 YSLEER come from the germline V gene. Trimming at V came to 0 bases and at J to 3 bases, leaving 5 bases not matched to a gene. This CDR3 reads CASSQEGTSGIYEQYF. The CDR3 region has the DNA TGCGCCAGCAGCCAAGAGGGTACTAGCGGGATCTACGAGCAGTACTTC.

V gene TRBV12-3 or TRBV12-4 combines with J gene TRBJ2-3, with 9 bases lining up with TRBD1. With V trimmed by 6 bases and J by 4 bases, 8 bases remained unmatched. This CDR3 is built from 15 residues. DNA of the CDR3: TGTGCCAGCAGCTCCGGGACAGGGTACCCAGATACGCAGTATTTT. It translates to CASSSGTGYPDTQYF.

V is TRBV25-1 and J is TRBJ2-7, with 12 nucleotides matching TRBD2. J gave up 1 base and V 6 bases, and 4 bases lay outside the gene matches. The CDR3 is 15 residues long. The germline gives CDR1 MGHDK, CDR2 SYGVNS. Here the CDR3 reads CASSGGLAGSYEQYF. DNA of the CDR3: TGTGCCAGCAGCGGCGGACTAGCGGGATCCTACGAGCAGTACTTC.

This clonotype showed up just once. The V and J genes are TRBV10-3 and TRBJ2-5; D gene ambiguous. The CDR3 extends over 12 amino acids. With 3 bases removed from V and 8 bases from J, the gap between germline ends came to 10 bases. Germline CDR1 reads ENHRY; CDR2 reads SYGVKD. DNA for the CDR3: TGTGCCATCAGTGAATCCCCGGCCACCCAGTACTTC. It encodes CAISESPATQYF.

Details on this clonotype: The junction departs from germline at one end; a sequencing error may be responsible. The CDR3 DNA follows: TGTGCTAGCAGCTTAACGACTAGCGGCCTCGGAGAGACCCAGTACTTC. As protein: CASSLTTSGLGETQYF. V is TRBV7-7 and J is TRBJ2-5; 9 positions match TRBD2. The CDR3 sequence is 16 residues long. Germline V gene lookup returns CDR1 SSHAT and CDR2 FNYEAQ (reference sequence).

V usage is TRBV25-1 and J usage is TRBJ1-6; TRBD1 matches at 7 bases. V shed 3 bases, J shed 10 bases, and the junction held 6 bases outside the gene matches. The CDR3 is 14 amino acids. The germline CDR1 and CDR2 sequences are MGHDK and SYGVNS. The CDR3 here is CASSDYRGDSPLHF. Here the CDR3 DNA reads TGTGCCAGCAGTGACTACAGGGGAGACTCACCCCTCCACTTT.

The CDR3 DNA reads TGTGCCTGGAGAACCGGCGCTGAAGCTTTCTTT. Translation: CAWRTGAEAFF. The V and J genes are TRBV30 and TRBJ1-1, with D unclear. The CDR3 has 11 residues. CDR1 is GTSNPN, CDR2 SVGIG, per germline (reference sequence). Trimming stripped 3 bases from V and 6 bases from J, with 8 bases between.

The sample holds one count of this clonotype. V gene TRBV7-9 combines with J gene TRBJ2-1; D may be TRBD2 (5 bases). The CDR3 is 17 amino acids. The germline V gene encodes CDR1 SEHNR and CDR2 FQNEAQ (reference sequence). V lost 5 bases to trimming and J lost 3 bases, with 20 bases between them. The CDR3 region has the DNA TGTGCCAGCAGCGCCCGACCGGAGACTATAATCTACAATGAGCAGTTCTTC. Translation gives CASSARPETIIYNEQFF. The whole variable domain, filled in from reference TRBV7-9 and TRBJ2-1, reads DTGVSQNPRHKITKRGQNVTFRCDPISEHNRLYWYRQTLGQGPEFLTYFQNEAQLEKSRLLSDRFSAERPKGSFSTLEIQRTEQGDSAMYLCASSARPETIIYNEQFFGPGTRLTVL.